The 17 T cell receptor beta chains listed next were all sequenced from one sample in a study of yellow fever vaccine responses in identical twins. One entry per CDR3 protein results from TCRdb running MiXCR on the RT-PCR reads. The sample contains a few thousand distinct CDR3 sequences, 75% to 85% of which appear only once. The sample was T cells from blood (PBMCs), unsorted or a sorted subset (not recorded which), taken before or after yellow fever vaccination (not recorded which). These receptor sequences come from a female donor who received the yellow fever vaccine.

This clonotype was counted between two and nine times. The V call is TRBV10-1, the J call TRBJ1-3, with D unclear. Looked up from germline, CDR1 is WNHNN and CDR2 is SYGVQD (reference sequence). The CDR3 length is 14 residues. V gave up 2 bases and J gave up 0 bases, with 5 bases separating them. CDR3 sequence reads: CASSETNSGNTIYF. The CDR3 coding sequence is TGCGCCAGCAGTGAGACTAACTCTGGAAACACCATATATTTT.

The rearrangement links TRBV6-1 to TRBJ2-1; 9 nucleotides align to TRBD2. The CDR3 runs 15 residues. The germline gives CDR1 MNHNS, CDR2 SASEGT. After removal of 4 bases from V and 1 base from J, the junction contained 2 bases not matched to a gene. In DNA, the CDR3 is TGTGCCAGCAGTGGGGCGGGGGGGTCCTACAATGAGCAGTTCTTC. It specifies CASSGAGGSYNEQFF.

The gene calls are TRBV7-3 and TRBJ2-1, with D unclear. CDR3 size: 12 residues. V was trimmed by 5 bases and J by 5 bases, leaving 7 bases between them. Looked up from germline, CDR1 is SGHTA and CDR2 is FQGTGA. This CDR3 reads CASSLTHNEQFF. The CDR3 DNA follows: TGTGCCAGCAGCCTGACACACAATGAGCAGTTCTTC. Full variable domain (rest looked up from reference TRBV7-3 and TRBJ2-1): GAGVSQTPSNKVTEKGKYVELRCDPISGHTALYWYRQSLGQGPEFLIYFQGTGAADDSGLPNDRFFAVRPEGSVSTLKIQRTERGDSAVYLCASSLTHNEQFFGPGTRLTVL.

The chain uses TRBV7-9 and TRBJ2-5; D is undetermined. Germline V gene lookup returns CDR1 SEHNR and CDR2 FQNEAQ (reference sequence). The CDR3 contains 13 residues. V lost 3 bases, J lost 4 bases, and 9 bases lay in between. The CDR3 DNA follows: TGTGCCAGCAGCTTTGTTGGTAGAGAGACCCAGTACTTC. Protein sequence: CASSFVGRETQYF.

The rearrangement links TRBV10-3 to TRBJ2-5, with D maybe TRBD1 (6 bases). Trimming removed 5 bases from V and 0 bases from J, with 7 bases in between. CDR1 ENHRY and CDR2 SYGVKD come from the germline V gene. This CDR3 spans 13 amino acids. The CDR3 reads CAISRQDQETQYF. The CDR3 nucleotides are TGTGCCATCAGTCGACAGGACCAAGAGACCCAGTACTTC.

The chain carries TRBV20-1 and TRBJ1-1, with D perhaps TRBD1 (6 bases). The CDR3 is 11 residues long. V was shortened by 5 bases and J by 5 bases, with 9 bases between the two germline ends. Germline CDR1 DFQATT, CDR2 SNEGSKA (reference sequence). The CDR3 reads CSAYRVTEAFF. The CDR3 nucleotides read TGCAGTGCTTACAGGGTTACTGAAGCTTTCTTT.

CDR3 bases: TGTGCCAGCATCGAGGGGGGACTGCATACAGATACGCAGTATTTT. Its protein is CASIEGGLHTDTQYF. The chain has TRBV6-2 or TRBV6-3 and TRBJ2-3, with D tentatively TRBD1 or TRBD2 (6 bases each). The germline V gene has CDR1 MNHEY and CDR2 SVGEGT. There are 15 residues in the CDR3. Trimming took off 7 bases at V and 3 bases at J, with 17 bases between the two ends.

The gene calls are TRBV30 and TRBJ1-2, with a possible D match to TRBD1 (5 bases). This CDR3 has 13 amino acids. V was trimmed by 2 bases and J by 6 bases, leaving 13 bases between them. Germline CDR1 and CDR2: GTSNPN and SVGIG (reference sequence). CDR3 in amino acids: CAWSTQGFDGYTF. Here the CDR3 DNA reads TGTGCCTGGAGTACGCAGGGCTTCGATGGCTACACCTTC.

The CDR3 sequence is CASSRQPGDTEAFF. Written as DNA, the CDR3 is TGTGCCAGCAGCCGCCAACCTGGCGACACTGAAGCTTTCTTT. The chain joins TRBV6-1 to TRBJ1-1; unclear D gene. The CDR3 runs 14 residues. Germline loops: CDR1 MNHNS, CDR2 SASEGT. V lost 6 bases, J lost 3 bases, and 14 bases lay in between.

A few counts support this clonotype. J is TRBJ1-1 and V is TRBV19; D uncertain. The CDR3 spans 13 residues. V was shortened by 4 bases and J by 1 base, with 7 bases between the two germline ends. Germline-derived CDR1 and CDR2 are LNHDA and SQIVND (reference sequence). The CDR3 DNA reads TGTGCCAGTAGTACCTACTGGAACACTGAAGCTTTCTTT. Translating it yields CASSTYWNTEAFF.

The V call is TRBV18, the J call TRBJ2-3, with TRBD1 as a possible D gene (6 bases). Looked up from germline, CDR1 is KGHSH and CDR2 is LQKENI. This CDR3 has 15 amino acids. V lost 2 bases, J lost 1 base, and 10 bases lay in between. The CDR3: CASSPRGSGTDTQYF. CDR3 DNA: TGTGCCAGCTCACCAAGGGGGTCCGGCACAGATACGCAGTATTTT.

The chain carries TRBV6-2 or TRBV6-3 and TRBJ2-1; possibly TRBD1 for D (5 bases). Germline assignment: CDR1 MNHEY and CDR2 SVGEGT. The CDR3 spans 14 residues. Deletions cut 7 bases from V and 7 bases from J, with 17 bases between. The CDR3 DNA follows: TGTGCCAGCACCGGGCAGGGCGGTAGGAATGAGCAGTTCTTC. The encoded protein is CASTGQGGRNEQFF.

The chain combines TRBV11-1 with TRBJ2-7; D gene ambiguous. CDR1 SGHAT and CDR2 FQDESV come from the germline V gene (reference sequence). V was trimmed by 0 bases and J by 3 bases, leaving 12 bases between them. There are 15 residues in the CDR3. This CDR3 reads CASSLAMGRNYEQYF. The CDR3 bases are TGTGCCAGCAGCTTAGCGATGGGCAGGAACTACGAGCAGTACTTC.

The genes are TRBV7-2 and TRBJ2-3, with D unclear. Germline-derived CDR1 and CDR2 are SGHTA and FQGNSA. The V end was cut by 5 bases, the J end by 6 bases, with 9 bases between. The CDR3 sequence is 12 residues long. The CDR3 DNA is TGTGCCAGCAGCCGAAGGACCGATACGCAGTATTTT. Amino acid sequence: CASSRRTDTQYF.

This clonotype was counted a few times. V and J are TRBV4-3 and TRBJ2-1, with D possibly being TRBD1 (5 bases). Germline V gene lookup returns CDR1 LGHNA and CDR2 YSLEER. V lost 3 bases and J lost 10, with 10 bases in between. The CDR3 spans 12 residues. The CDR3, as DNA: TGCGCCAGCAGCCATCTCGACAGAGAGCAGTTCTTC. Residues: CASSHLDREQFF.

This clonotype was detected once. The chain carries TRBV3-1 and TRBJ2-1, with D possibly called TRBD1 or TRBD2 (5 bases each). This CDR3 has 11 amino acids. Trimming removed 3 bases from V and 9 bases from J, with 6 bases in between. Germline-derived CDR1 and CDR2 are LGHDT and YNNKEL (reference sequence). CDR3 protein: CASSQGVEQFF. The CDR3 DNA follows: TGTGCCAGCAGCCAGGGGGTTGAGCAGTTCTTC.

The V call is TRBV4-1, the J call TRBJ2-5; D ambiguous. The ends were cut back, 4 bases at V and 2 bases at J, with 11 bases in the middle. The CDR3 contains 14 residues. Germline lookup yields CDR1 MGHRA and CDR2 YSYEKL. The CDR3 is CASSLSTPQETQYF. The CDR3 DNA sequence: TGCGCCAGCAGCCTCTCCACCCCACAAGAGACCCAGTACTTC.